The present entry profiles one TCR beta chain with its context. This clonotype was observed at least ten times. It lacks a known antigen. Base qualities are not provided; no much larger clone lies one nucleotide away. The data belong to a study of response to subunit inactivated influenza vaccine (dated by TCRdb to 2016 to 2019). For the study in its entirety: The study used deep quantitative T cell receptor repertoire profiling to track responses to a trivalent subunit inactivated influenza vaccine.

Sequences ENHRY (CDR1) and SYGVKD (CDR2) are obtained from the germline V gene. V and J are trimmed by 6 bases and 2 bases, and the gene matches miss 7 bases of the junction. From cysteine to phenylalanine, the CDR3 is 16 amino acids long. Only CDR3 DNA is held: 48 bases, read in frame from base 1. Library preparation was by RT-PCR. The sequencer was an Illumina HiSeq 2500. Using fastp trimming at Q25 and MiXCR clonotype assembly, TCRdb reanalyzed the public sequencing data and kept in-frame beta chains. Each entry merges the rows of one CDR3 protein and shows their most common DNA and genes. The table for this sample lists 400,000 to 650,000 distinct CDR3 sequences; less than 7.5% of them were counted only once. The ten largest clones represent around 14% of the sample. What the work shows at the level of the full study, not this receptor alone: The authors proposed that each seasonal influenza vaccination may bring in only a limited number of new T cells.

The source material was PBMCs from blood, sampled less than 30 months after vaccination. The chain is made from TRBV10-3 and TRBJ2-1; the central 10 bases match TRBD2. The sequence derives from a man between 50 and 69 years old who received an inactivated influenza vaccine. Donor details come from another sample of the same person, matched by shared clones. The CDR3 here reads CAIRSNSGRAYNEQFF. The sequence in DNA is TGTGCCATCAGATCAAACAGCGGGAGGGCCTACAATGAGCAGTTCTTC.